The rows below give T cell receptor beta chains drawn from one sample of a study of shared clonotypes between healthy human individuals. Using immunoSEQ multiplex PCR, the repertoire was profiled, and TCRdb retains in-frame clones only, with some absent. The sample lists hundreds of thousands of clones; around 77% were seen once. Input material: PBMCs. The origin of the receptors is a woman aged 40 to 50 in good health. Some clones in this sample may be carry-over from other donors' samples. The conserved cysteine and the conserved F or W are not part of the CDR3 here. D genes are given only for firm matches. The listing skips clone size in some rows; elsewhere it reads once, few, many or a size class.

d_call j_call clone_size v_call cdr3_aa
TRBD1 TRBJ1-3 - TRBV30 AWSPARTGSGNTIY
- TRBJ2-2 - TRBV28 ASKERLNTGELF
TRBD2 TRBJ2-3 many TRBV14 ASSHRPTSGRGDTQY
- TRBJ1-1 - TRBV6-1 ASSYGTPREAF
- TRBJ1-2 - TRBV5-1 ASSLEGLGYT
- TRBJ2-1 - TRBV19 ASSMFLGQTNEQF
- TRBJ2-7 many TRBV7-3 ASSLGGALNEQY
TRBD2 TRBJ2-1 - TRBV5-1 ASRPGTSWDEQF
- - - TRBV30 AWSGRNQGEQF
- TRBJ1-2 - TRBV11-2 ASSQGGYGYT
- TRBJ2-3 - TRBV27 ASSLGGYDTQY
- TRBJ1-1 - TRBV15 ATRLDLDGGPTF
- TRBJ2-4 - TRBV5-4 ASSSDTIIQY
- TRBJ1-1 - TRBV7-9 ASSPNRLGGADSYEAF
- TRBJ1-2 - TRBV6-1 ASSEWAGTTNYGYT
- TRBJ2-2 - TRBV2 ASQRGYNANTGELF
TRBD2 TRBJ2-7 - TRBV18 ASSPGGMIAGGGEQY
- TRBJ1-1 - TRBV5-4 ASSFHRADGLNTEAF
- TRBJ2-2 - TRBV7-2 ASSLGRMVGELF
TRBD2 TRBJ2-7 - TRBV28 ASSPPRREGRWYEQY
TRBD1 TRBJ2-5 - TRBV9 ASSVQRTGEETQY
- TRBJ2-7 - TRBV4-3 ASSQAGTYEQY
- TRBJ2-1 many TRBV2 ASSVWQGSNEQF
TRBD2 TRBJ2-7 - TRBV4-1 ASSLGTRSLYEQY
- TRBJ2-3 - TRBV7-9 ASRPGGEIDTQY
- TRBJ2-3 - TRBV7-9 ASSLGRASTDTQY
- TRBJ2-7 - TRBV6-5 ASSPRGTQSYEQY
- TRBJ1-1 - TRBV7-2 ASSPKLTEIEAF
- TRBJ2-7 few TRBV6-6 ASSRGYEQY
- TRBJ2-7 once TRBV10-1 AGVEGRIDEQY
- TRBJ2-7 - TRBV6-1 ASESVVSYEQY
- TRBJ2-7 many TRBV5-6 ASSTLRGRTSYEQY
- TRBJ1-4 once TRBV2 ASYLRNEKLF
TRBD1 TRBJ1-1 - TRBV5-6 ASSPGDREPMNTEAF
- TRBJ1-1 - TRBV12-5 ASGLGPNTEAL
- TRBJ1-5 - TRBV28 ASSQTPGRSNQPQH
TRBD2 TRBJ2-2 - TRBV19 ASITSGQGELF
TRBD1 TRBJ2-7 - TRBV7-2 ASSPQGQSYEQY
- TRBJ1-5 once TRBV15 ATSALQGSNQPQH
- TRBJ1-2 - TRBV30 AWSRGNYGYT
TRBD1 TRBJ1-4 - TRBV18 ASSPPRGQGVRWGEKLF
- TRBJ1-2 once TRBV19 ASSPIGGDNNYGYT
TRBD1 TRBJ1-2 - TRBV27 ASSLSLRGRSGYT
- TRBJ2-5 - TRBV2 ASIGIQETQY
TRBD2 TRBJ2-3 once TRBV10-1 ASSPSSGTDTQY
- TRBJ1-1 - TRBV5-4 ASSLALAGENTEAF